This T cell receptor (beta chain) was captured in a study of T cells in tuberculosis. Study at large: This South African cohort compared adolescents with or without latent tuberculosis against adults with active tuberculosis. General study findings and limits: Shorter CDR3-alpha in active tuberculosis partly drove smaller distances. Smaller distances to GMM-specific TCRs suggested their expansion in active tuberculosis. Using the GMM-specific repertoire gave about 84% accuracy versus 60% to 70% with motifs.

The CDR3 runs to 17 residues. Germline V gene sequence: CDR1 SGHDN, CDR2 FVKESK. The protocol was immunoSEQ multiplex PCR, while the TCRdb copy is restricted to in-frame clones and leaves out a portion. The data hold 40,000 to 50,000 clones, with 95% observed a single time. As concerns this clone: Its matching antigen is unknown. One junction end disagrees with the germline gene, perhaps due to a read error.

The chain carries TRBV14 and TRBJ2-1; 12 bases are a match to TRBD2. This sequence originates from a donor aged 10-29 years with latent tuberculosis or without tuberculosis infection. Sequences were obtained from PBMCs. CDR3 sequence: CASSQEVTSGGIFEEFF. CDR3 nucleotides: TGTGCCAGCAGCCAAGAAGTTACTAGCGGGGGGATATTTGAGGAGTTCTTC.